Shown below are 17 T cell receptor beta chains from a single sample sequenced in a study of blood T cell repertoires in COVID-19. Measured with immunoSEQ multiplex PCR; TCRdb has only the in-frame clones, and not every one. This table holds around 220,000 clones, 70% to 90% found once. Sequencing used peripheral blood. Receptors were obtained from a woman in her forties or fifties with COVID-19, enrolled during active disease.

The V call is TRBV5-5, the J call TRBJ2-3, with 7 bases matching TRBD1. With 3 bases clipped from V and 0 bases from J, the junction kept 4 bases outside the gene matches. The CDR3 sequence is 15 residues long. Germline V gene lookup returns CDR1 SGHKS and CDR2 YYEKEE (reference sequence). The CDR3 loop reads CASSSPGQSTDTQYF. CDR3 sequence (DNA): TGTGCCAGCAGCTCCCCGGGACAGAGCACAGATACGCAGTATTTT. The entire variable domain, with the rest obtained from reference TRBV5-5 and TRBJ2-3, is as follows: DAGVTQSPTHLIKTRGQQVTLRCSPISGHKSVSWYQQVLGQGPQFIFQYYEKEERGRGNFPDRFSARQFPNYSSELNVNALLLGDSALYLCASSSPGQSTDTQYFGPGTRLTVL.

The gene calls are TRBV5-1 and TRBJ1-5, with D perhaps matching TRBD1 (6 bases). The CDR3 loop spans 14 amino acids. CDR1 is SGHRS, CDR2 YFSETQ, per germline. The V end was cut by 0 bases, the J end by 6 bases, with 10 bases between. CDR3 sequence: CASSLGTVGQPQHF. DNA of the CDR3: TGCGCCAGCAGCTTGGGGACAGTAGGTCAGCCCCAGCATTTT.

The chain has TRBV20-1 and TRBJ2-7, with TRBD1 matching 8 bases. CDR1 DFQATT and CDR2 SNEGSKA come from the germline V gene (reference sequence). The junction had 7 bases not matched to a gene; V was cut back by 3 bases and J by 3 bases. The CDR3 runs to 14 residues. CDR3 sequence: CSASEWTGFYEQYF. CDR3 sequence (DNA): TGCAGTGCTAGTGAATGGACAGGGTTCTACGAGCAGTACTTC.

The chain joins TRBV28 to TRBJ2-5, with D perhaps matching TRBD1 (5 bases). The CDR3 is 18 residues long. With 6 bases removed from V and 0 bases from J, the gap between germline ends came to 23 bases. From germline, CDR1 is MDHEN and CDR2 SYDVKM. CDR3 DNA sequence: TGTGCCAGCAGCCCTGACGGACACGGGTCCATGTACCAAGAGACCCAGTACTTC. This gives the protein CASSPDGHGSMYQETQYF. The whole variable domain, filled in from reference TRBV28 and TRBJ2-5, reads DVKVTQSSRYLVKRTGEKVFLECVQDMDHENMFWYRQDPGLGLRLIYFSYDVKMKEKGDIPEGYSVSREKKERFSLILESASTNQTSMYLCASSPDGHGSMYQETQYFGPGTRLLVL.

The chain links TRBV5-1 to TRBJ2-1; TRBD1 might be the D (5 bases). The V end lost 4 bases, the J end lost 0 bases, and 11 bases lay between the germline ends. This CDR3 has 15 residues. The germline CDR1 and CDR2 sequences are SGHRS and YFSETQ. The CDR3 DNA reads TGCGCCAGCAGCACGGACATCAGCTCCTACAATGAGCAGTTCTTC. Translating it yields CASSTDISSYNEQFF.

V and J are TRBV6-2 or TRBV6-3 and TRBJ1-1, with D tentatively TRBD1 (6 bases). Germline V gives CDR1 MNHEY, CDR2 SVGEGT. The CDR3 has 16 amino acids. V gave up 5 bases and J gave up 4 bases, with 20 bases separating them. This CDR3 reads CASSRSSGVTTTEAFF. The CDR3 nucleotides are TGTGCCAGCAGTAGGAGTTCAGGGGTTACTACCACTGAAGCTTTCTTT.

The rearrangement links TRBV9 to TRBJ1-1; D might be TRBD1 (6 bases). CDR3 length equals 15 residues. In germline, CDR1 is SGDLS, CDR2 YYNGEE. The V end lost 4 bases, the J end lost 4 bases, and 17 bases lay between the germline ends. The CDR3 sequence: CASSQSDRLSTEAFF. The CDR3 coding sequence is TGTGCCAGCAGCCAATCCGACAGGTTGAGCACTGAAGCTTTCTTT. Full variable domain (outside the CDR3, taken from reference TRBV9 and TRBJ1-1): DSGVTQTPKHLITATGQRVTLRCSPRSGDLSVYWYQQSLDQGLQFLIQYYNGEERAKGNILERFSAQQFPDLHSELNLSSLELGDSALYFCASSQSDRLSTEAFFGQGTRLTVV.

The chain is built from TRBV5-1 and TRBJ1-6, with D possibly TRBD1 on 6 matching bases. Germline V gives CDR1 SGHRS, CDR2 YFSETQ. V dropped 2 bases and J dropped 2 bases, with 8 bases sitting between them. CDR3 length equals 15 residues. The CDR3 DNA follows: TGCGCCAGCAGCTTAAGGGACACCTATAATTCACCCCTCCACTTT. Its protein is CASSLRDTYNSPLHF.

The CDR3 protein is CATGTSEIYEQYF. DNA for the CDR3: TGTGCCACTGGGACTAGCGAGATCTACGAGCAGTACTTC. V is TRBV6-5 and J is TRBJ2-7; TRBD2 agrees at 10 bases. The CDR3 runs 13 residues. Per germline, CDR1 MNHEY and CDR2 SVGAGI. V was clipped by 10 bases and J by 3 bases; unmatched bases: 6.

The rearrangement joins TRBV24-1 to TRBJ2-1, with TRBD2 identical over 12 bases. With 10 bases clipped from V and 8 bases from J, the junction kept 11 bases outside the gene matches. The CDR3 covers 15 residues. Germline V gene sequence: CDR1 KGHDR, CDR2 SFDVKD. CDR3 sequence reads: CATGLAGNSMDEQFF. Here the CDR3 DNA reads TGTGCCACTGGACTAGCGGGGAATAGTATGGATGAGCAGTTCTTC.

V is TRBV4-1 and J is TRBJ1-3; 7 nucleotides match TRBD1. Trimming removed 4 bases from V and 4 bases from J; junction bases left unmatched: 10. Per the germline V gene, CDR1 is MGHRA and CDR2 is YSYEKL. The CDR3 totals 16 residues. The CDR3 here is CASSLDRVVSGNTIYF. The CDR3 DNA reads TGCGCCAGCAGCCTCGACAGGGTTGTAAGCGGAAACACCATATATTTT.

This clone was seen a handful of times. The CDR3 region is CASSFKNTGELFF. For the CDR3, the DNA is TGTGCCAGCAGCTTTAAGAACACCGGGGAGCTGTTTTTT. J is TRBJ2-2 and V is TRBV7-2; D remains unclear. The CDR3 has 13 amino acids. V was cut by 3 bases and J by 1 base, with 3 bases left in between. In germline, CDR1 is SGHTA, CDR2 FQGNSA.

The chain employs TRBV10-3 and TRBJ1-2, with D possibly matching TRBD1 (5 bases). The V end lost 4 bases, the J end lost 6 bases, and 9 bases lay between the germline ends. The CDR3 has 12 amino acids. Looked up from germline, CDR1 is ENHRY and CDR2 is SYGVKD. CDR3 bases: TGTGCCATCAGTGCGGGGGGGGATGGCTACACCTTC. It encodes CAISAGGDGYTF.

V is TRBV6-4 and J is TRBJ2-1; 10 bases agree with TRBD2. CDR1 and CDR2 from the germline V gene are MRHNA and SNTAGT. There are 17 residues in the CDR3. Trimming cost V 2 bases and J 1 base; bases outside gene matches: 5. The CDR3 DNA is TGTGCCAGCAGTGACGCTAGGGGACTAGCGTCCTACAATGAGCAGTTCTTC. It specifies CASSDARGLASYNEQFF.

The chain links TRBV11-2 to TRBJ2-7; D might be TRBD2 (6 bases). V was pared by 5 bases and J by 0 bases, with 14 bases between. Germline CDR1 and CDR2: SGHAT and FQNNGV. The CDR3 consists of 15 residues. CDR3 coding DNA: TGTGCCAGCAGCCTGGGGACTGCCAGCTCCTACGAGCAGTACTTC. Translating it yields CASSLGTASSYEQYF.

The gene calls are TRBV20-1 and TRBJ2-7; 10 bases agree with TRBD2. The CDR3 spans 13 residues. V lost 3 bases and J lost 4; bases outside the gene matches: 3. Germline CDR1 DFQATT, CDR2 SNEGSKA (reference sequence). CDR3 in amino acids: CSASASGGYEQYF. CDR3 DNA sequence: TGCAGTGCTAGTGCTAGCGGGGGTTACGAGCAGTACTTC.

The chain's CDR3 is CATSPWGGQITGELFF. The DNA of the CDR3 is TGTGCCACTTCCCCGTGGGGGGGGCAGATCACCGGGGAGCTGTTTTTT. The chain uses TRBV28 and TRBJ2-2; maybe TRBD2 (7 bases). There are 16 residues in the CDR3. The germline gives CDR1 MDHEN, CDR2 SYDVKM. Trimming left V 10 bases short and J 4 bases short, with 22 bases between.